The clone carrying this T cell receptor beta chain was detected ten times or more. V lost 6 bases to trimming and J lost 7 bases, with 12 bases between them. Germline V CDR1 and CDR2: MDHEN, SYDVKM. This CDR3 has 12 amino acids. The data stem from a study of regulatory T cells in long-lasting Graves disease. Construction of TCR beta libraries relied on iRepertoire HTBI primers and on Arm-PCR targeting CDR3 regions. MiXCR was run by TCRdb on the multiplex PCR reads, yielding one entry per CDR3 protein. The sample carries fewer than 650,000 distinct CDR3 sequences, about 16% recorded once. As to time point: newly diagnosed GD, antithyroid drugs for less than 3 months. PBMCs were the source of the RNA used for TCR sequencing. A further study also used this sample, focusing on T cells in Graves' hyperthyroidism and ophthalmopathy.

The V gene is TRBV28, the J gene TRBJ2-5; D might be TRBD2 (5 bases). Sequences were derived from peripheral blood mononuclear cells (PBMCs), sampled at new diagnosis, from a patient treated with antithyroid drugs. The TCR was taken from a woman aged 25 to 39 with Graves disease. The CDR3 DNA reads as TGTGCCAGCAGGAGGAGGCCGGGGACCCAGTACTTC. Translated: CASRRRPGTQYF.